The 32 T cell receptor beta chains reported below all come from one sample, sequenced in a study of CD8+CD57+ T cells in acquired aplastic anemia. TCR beta VDJ and CDR3 profiling used genomic DNA as template. From the reads, TCRdb called clonotypes with MiXCR, one entry per CDR3 protein. The data contain 260,000 or so distinct CDR3 sequences, approximately 45% of them singletons. Previously, flow cytometry had revealed CD8+CD57+ cell expansion in the patients chosen for sequencing. Sequencing was performed on sorted CD4+, CD8+, or CD8+CD57+ T cells (not recorded which) from PBMCs. These receptors originate from a human donor with aplastic anemia.

On this clonotype itself: A junction end diverges from the germline sequence, so it may reflect a read error. The chain combines TRBV5-6 with TRBJ2-7; 8 nucleotides line up with TRBD1. The CDR3 has 15 amino acids. The germline gives CDR1 SGHDT, CDR2 YYEEEE. The CDR3 protein is CAWSVGQGGPYKQYF. Here the CDR3 DNA reads TGTGCCTGGAGTGTAGGACAGGGCGGGCCCTACAAGCAGTACTTC.

The chain joins TRBV5-1 to TRBJ2-7, with a possible D match to TRBD1 (6 bases). The CDR3 has 14 amino acids. V was trimmed by 5 bases and J by 0 bases, leaving 12 bases between them. Germline loops: CDR1 SGHRS, CDR2 YFSETQ. The CDR3 sequence is CASSSGTSSYEQYF. The CDR3 region has the DNA TGCGCCAGCAGTTCCGGGACAAGCTCCTACGAGCAGTACTTC.

On this clonotype: A much larger clone differs from this one at a single base, so this may be a read error. The CDR3 DNA is TGCAGTGCTGGAGTAGAGCTCAGGTTGTATGGCTACACCTTC. Translation: CSAGVELRLYGYTF. This rearrangement joins TRBV20-1 to TRBJ1-2, with D hard to call. Trimming stripped 5 bases from V and 5 bases from J, with 18 bases between. Germline CDR1 reads DFQATT; CDR2 reads SNEGSKA (reference sequence). CDR3 size: 14 residues.

This clonotype has a count of ten or more. This chain uses TRBV6-5 with TRBJ1-4, with 9 bases aligning to TRBD1. The germline gives CDR1 MNHEY, CDR2 SVGAGI. Unmatched junction bases numbered 14, after V lost 7 bases and J lost 8 bases. The CDR3 totals 16 residues. In nucleotides, the CDR3 is TGTGCCAGCAACGCTCGGGACAGGGAACGGAGAGAAAAACTGTTTTTT. This sequence encodes CASNARDRERREKLFF.

The chain joins TRBV6-1 to TRBJ2-7; D is ambiguous. The CDR3 sequence is 16 residues long. Trimming pared 4 bases from V and 7 bases from J, leaving 23 bases between. Per the germline V gene, CDR1 is MNHNS and CDR2 is SASEGT. The CDR3 DNA is TGTGCCAGCAGTGGTAAAACCAGAATAGATCCCGGGGAGCAGTACTTC. Translating it yields CASSGKTRIDPGEQYF.

This clonotype was counted ten times or more. The chain joins TRBV7-9 to TRBJ2-2; D is unclear. The CDR3 is made up of 15 amino acids. With 5 bases removed from V and 1 base from J, the gap between germline ends came to 11 bases. In germline, CDR1 is SEHNR, CDR2 FQNEAQ (reference sequence). Written as DNA, the CDR3 is TGTGCCAGCAGCCCAGTGCCAATGAACACCGGGGAGCTGTTTTTT. Translation: CASSPVPMNTGELFF.

The rearrangement joins TRBV15 to TRBJ2-2, with a tentative D call TRBD1 (7 bases). V was shortened by 3 bases and J by 7 bases, with 9 bases between the two germline ends. This CDR3 has 13 amino acids. CDR1 and CDR2 from the germline V gene are LNHNV and YYDKDF (reference sequence). The CDR3 coding sequence is TGTGCCACCAGCAGCAGGGGGGTCGGGGAGCTGTTTTTT. It yields the protein CATSSRGVGELFF.

This clonotype was seen many times. The chain recombines TRBV5-8 with TRBJ2-5; D not certain. The CDR3 totals 14 residues. Trimming cost V 1 base and J 0 bases, with 7 bases left between them. The germline gives CDR1 SGHTS, CDR2 YDEGEE. CDR3 sequence: CASSLRQDQETQYF. The CDR3 DNA is TGTGCCAGCAGCTTGAGGCAGGACCAAGAGACCCAGTACTTC.

This chain joins TRBV19 and TRBJ2-2, with 11 bases that match TRBD1. CDR3 length equals 15 residues. Germline V gene data show CDR1 as LNHDA and CDR2 as SQIVND (reference sequence). Trimming cost V 4 bases and J 7 bases; bases outside gene matches: 5. In DNA, the CDR3 is TGTGCCAGTAGTACCGGGACAGGGGGACACGGGGAGCTGTTTTTT. It codes for CASSTGTGGHGELFF.

Of note for this clonotype: It may be a read error: a sequence one base away is much more abundant. V is TRBV6-4 and J is TRBJ2-1; 8 bases are a match to TRBD2. The CDR3 loop spans 15 amino acids. Trimming took 4 bases from V and 9 from J; bases not matched to a gene: 11. The V gene's germline CDR1 is MRHNA and CDR2 SNTAGT. This CDR3 is CASSADGLAGSEQFF. CDR3 nucleotides: TGTGCCAGCAGTGCCGATGGACTAGCTGGCAGTGAGCAGTTCTTC.

This clonotype has just a few counts. The rearrangement uses TRBV27 and TRBJ1-2; D is undetermined. V was pared by 3 bases and J by 8 bases, with 13 bases between. This CDR3 has 13 residues. Germline V gives CDR1 MNHEY, CDR2 SMNVEV (reference sequence). As DNA, the CDR3 is TGTGCCAGCAGTTTCGCCTTGACTGGGGGCTACACCTTC. Translation gives CASSFALTGGYTF.

The chain links TRBV6-1 to TRBJ1-6; D gene unclear. Trimming pared 1 base from V and 0 bases from J, leaving 16 bases between. Germline V gives CDR1 MNHNS, CDR2 SASEGT. The CDR3 spans 19 residues. CDR3 sequence: CASSEEDEDGSSYNSPLHF. CDR3 nucleotide sequence: TGTGCCAGCAGTGAAGAGGATGAGGACGGCAGCTCCTATAATTCACCCCTCCACTTT.

Many counts were recorded for this clonotype. The chain employs TRBV7-2 and TRBJ2-7, with 7 bases matching TRBD1. This CDR3 contains 15 residues. Trimming cost V 4 bases and J 3 bases; bases outside gene matches: 9. In germline, CDR1 is SGHTA, CDR2 FQGNSA. Written as DNA, the CDR3 is TGTGCCAGCAGCTCCATACTAGGGGGCCGCTACGAGCAGTACTTC. Translation gives CASSSILGGRYEQYF.

Of note for this clonotype: A much larger clone differs by one base, so this may be a read error. V usage is TRBV4-1 and J usage is TRBJ2-2, with no clear D. Trimming stripped 1 base from V and 9 bases from J, with 0 bases between. The CDR3 loop spans 10 amino acids. Germline CDR1 is MGHRA and CDR2 is YSYEKL. CDR3 amino acids: CASSQGELFF. In DNA form, the CDR3 reads TGCGCCAGCAGCCAAGGGGAGCTGTTTTTT.

This clonotype was found a few times. The DNA of the CDR3 is TGTGCCAGCAGCTCCAGTGGCGGAGACTATGGCTACACCTTC. The encoded protein is CASSSSGGDYGYTF. V is TRBV9 and J is TRBJ1-2; D is unresolved. The V end was cut by 4 bases, the J end by 3 bases, with 13 bases between. The length of the CDR3 is 14 residues. Germline CDR1 and CDR2: SGDLS and YYNGEE.

V usage is TRBV7-2 and J usage is TRBJ2-1; D possibly corresponds to TRBD1 (5 bases). CDR3 length: 14 residues. CDR1 and CDR2 from the germline V gene are SGHTA and FQGNSA. Between the trimmed V and J ends, which lost 5 bases and 7 bases, there was a span of 15 bases. The CDR3 DNA reads as TGTGCCAGCAGCCAAGCCATCACAGGAAATGAGCAGTTCTTC. Amino acids: CASSQAITGNEQFF.

The J gene is TRBJ2-5, the V gene TRBV24-1, with TRBD2 identical over 8 bases. The germline V gene encodes CDR1 KGHDR and CDR2 SFDVKD. Trimming took 2 bases from V and 2 from J; bases not matched to a gene: 6. The CDR3 consists of 16 residues. The CDR3: CATSDSTLAGQETQYF. The CDR3 bases are TGTGCCACCAGTGATTCAACTTTAGCGGGGCAAGAGACCCAGTACTTC.

The V call is TRBV20-1, the J call TRBJ2-7; D not resolved. V was pared by 3 bases and J by 7 bases, with 13 bases between. Germline V gene lookup returns CDR1 DFQATT and CDR2 SNEGSKA (reference sequence). This CDR3 has 12 amino acids. The CDR3 region is CSARESVVEQYF. DNA for the CDR3: TGCAGTGCTAGGGAGTCCGTCGTGGAGCAGTACTTC.

The gene calls are TRBV19 and TRBJ1-6; perhaps TRBD1 as D (6 bases). Germline assignment: CDR1 LNHDA and CDR2 SQIVND (reference sequence). This CDR3 contains 15 residues. Trimming removed 6 bases from V and 9 bases from J, with 18 bases in between. CDR3 DNA: TGTGCCAGTAGAGAGAGACAGGTGTTGGGTTCACCCCTCCACTTT. Its protein is CASRERQVLGSPLHF.

V usage is TRBV14 and J usage is TRBJ2-4; D is uncertain. CDR3 length: 13 residues. The germline V and J ends were trimmed by 4 bases and 0 bases, with 4 bases remaining between them. Germline CDR1 is SGHDN and CDR2 is FVKESK. Here the CDR3 reads CASSRGAKNIQYF. In nucleotides, the CDR3 is TGTGCCAGCAGCCGCGGAGCCAAAAACATTCAGTACTTC. Complete variable domain (other parts from reference TRBV14 and TRBJ2-4): EAGVTQFPSHSVIEKGQTVTLRCDPISGHDNLYWYRRVMGKEIKFLLHFVKESKQDESGMPNNRFLAERTGGTYSTLKVQPAELEDSGVYFCASSRGAKNIQYFGAGTRLSVL.

With regard to this clonotype: The junction departs from germline at one end; a sequencing error may be responsible. The V call is TRBV7-9, the J call TRBJ2-7; TRBD1 is a possible D gene (8 bases). The CDR3 covers 15 residues. The V gene's germline CDR1 is SEHNR and CDR2 FQNEAQ (reference sequence). DNA for the CDR3: TGCGCCAGCAGCACAGGGGGGGCTTCCGCCTACGAGCAGTACTTC. It specifies CASSTGGASAYEQYF. Full variable domain (missing parts from reference TRBV7-9 and TRBJ2-7): DTGVSQNPRHKITKRGQNVTFRCDPISEHNRLYWYRQTLGQGPEFLTYFQNEAQLEKSRLLSDRFSAERPKGSFSTLEIQRTEQGDSAMYLCASSTGGASAYEQYFGPGTRLTVT.

V and J are TRBV7-3 and TRBJ2-7; D gene ambiguous. Trimming took off 5 bases at V and 7 bases at J, with 12 bases between the two ends. The germline gives CDR1 SGHTA, CDR2 FQGTGA. The CDR3 extends over 12 amino acids. CDR3 bases: TGTGCCAGCAGCCCATTATCAACTGAGCAGTACTTC. This sequence encodes CASSPLSTEQYF.

This clonotype was seen repeatedly, ten times or more. The gene calls are TRBV12-3 or TRBV12-4 and TRBJ2-7; D unclear. This CDR3 is 14 amino acids long. Trimming stripped 8 bases from V and 0 bases from J, with 14 bases between. CDR3 DNA: TGTGCCAGCTTCGTACACGGAGACTCCTACGAGCAGTACTTC. Its translation is CASFVHGDSYEQYF.

The chain employs TRBV2 and TRBJ2-2; D unresolved. There are 13 residues in the CDR3. The germline V gene has CDR1 SNHLY and CDR2 FYNNEI. Trimming took 6 bases from V and 7 from J, leaving 12 bases between them. This chain's CDR3 is CASSGTGFGELFF. In DNA, the CDR3 is TGTGCCAGCAGCGGTACCGGGTTCGGGGAGCTGTTTTTT.

This clonotype was seen a few times. The genes are TRBV6-6 and TRBJ2-2; 8 bases align to TRBD1. With 4 bases clipped from V and 4 bases from J, the junction kept 5 bases outside the gene matches. Germline lookup yields CDR1 MNHNY and CDR2 SVGAGI (reference sequence). The CDR3 runs to 15 residues. As DNA, the CDR3 is TGTGCCAGCAGTTCCGACAGGGGAAGCACCGGGGAGCTGTTTTTT. It is translated as CASSSDRGSTGELFF.

The V gene is TRBV24-1, the J gene TRBJ2-1, with D unclear. The length of the CDR3 is 17 residues. Trimming removed 2 bases from V and 9 bases from J, with 22 bases in between. CDR1 KGHDR and CDR2 SFDVKD come from the germline V gene. This CDR3 reads CATSDCRILPLVGEQFF. Written as DNA, the CDR3 is TGTGCCACCAGTGATTGTAGGATCCTCCCGCTAGTCGGTGAGCAGTTCTTC.

The gene calls are TRBV10-1 and TRBJ2-1, with 10 bases identical to TRBD2. V was pared by 2 bases and J by 10 bases, with 8 bases of the junction left unmatched. Germline lookup yields CDR1 WNHNN and CDR2 SYGVQD (reference sequence). CDR3 length equals 15 residues. The CDR3 spells CASSERLAGVQEQFF. As DNA, the CDR3 is TGCGCCAGCAGTGAGCGTCTAGCGGGGGTTCAGGAGCAGTTCTTC.

This chain connects TRBV20-1 to TRBJ1-3; weak D call: TRBD1 (6 bases). Germline V gene data show CDR1 as DFQATT and CDR2 as SNEGSKA (reference sequence). The V end was cut by 2 bases, the J end by 4 bases, with 15 bases between. The CDR3 has 15 amino acids. Here the CDR3 reads CSARIQGGLGNTIYF. CDR3 sequence (DNA): TGCAGTGCTAGAATACAGGGTGGTTTAGGAAACACCATATATTTT.

The V call is TRBV9, the J call TRBJ2-3; no firm D call. V was cut by 4 bases and J by 4 bases, with 10 bases left in between. The V gene's germline CDR1 is SGDLS and CDR2 YYNGEE. The CDR3 loop spans 13 amino acids. DNA of the CDR3: TGTGCCAGCAGCCGCTCAACGGCAGATACGCAGTATTTT. This sequence encodes CASSRSTADTQYF.

The chain uses TRBV6-5 and TRBJ1-1, with D unclear. With 5 bases removed from V and 6 bases from J, the gap between germline ends came to 13 bases. Germline values: CDR1 MNHEY, CDR2 SVGAGI. This CDR3 has 13 amino acids. CDR3 protein: CASSPTEVPEAFF. Here the CDR3 DNA reads TGTGCCAGCAGTCCTACCGAGGTCCCTGAAGCTTTCTTT.

V is TRBV4-2 and J is TRBJ2-1, with D perhaps TRBD2 (7 bases). V gave up 7 bases and J gave up 2 bases, with 12 bases separating them. CDR1 and CDR2 from the germline V gene are LGHNA and YNFKEQ. There are 14 residues in the CDR3. The CDR3 coding sequence is TGTGCCAGCACCCTAGGGGGGGCCTACAATGAGCAGTTCTTC. This translates into CASTLGGAYNEQFF.

This clonotype was observed at least ten times. The V call is TRBV19, the J call TRBJ1-5; D remains ambiguous. The CDR3 is 14 amino acids. The V gene's germline CDR1 is LNHDA and CDR2 SQIVND (reference sequence). V lost 3 bases, J lost 4 bases, and 10 bases lay in between. The chain's CDR3 is CASSISRPNQPQHF. The CDR3 region has the DNA TGTGCCAGTAGTATCAGCAGGCCAAATCAGCCCCAGCATTTT.